Listed here are 2 T cell receptor beta chains from one sample, sequenced in a study of metastatic and nonmetastatic thyroid tumors. TCRdb called clones again from the PCR reads with MiXCR. This sample has some 14,000 clones; 25% to 30% occur once, and the top ten carry roughly 4.2%. All patients reached thyroid surgery having received no treatment beforehand. The sequenced sample consisted of blood. The source is a female donor with papillary thyroid cancer or a benign thyroid nodule (not recorded which). Some clones in this sample may be carry-over from other donors' samples.

V and J are TRBV19 and TRBJ2-2; no clear D. Trimming removed 9 bases from V and 0 bases from J, with 8 bases in between. The germline V gene encodes CDR1 LNHDA and CDR2 SQIVND (reference sequence). This CDR3 has 13 residues. The CDR3 DNA is TGTGCCAGCGAAATCGCGAACACCGGGGAGCTGTTTTTT. It specifies CASEIANTGELFF.

This clone was seen ten or more times. This chain joins TRBV9 and TRBJ2-3; D is undetermined. The CDR3 is 11 amino acids. Trimming took 5 bases from V and 1 from J, leaving 2 bases between them. CDR1 is SGDLS, CDR2 YYNGEE, per germline. The CDR3 loop reads CASSRTDTQYF. DNA for the CDR3: TGTGCCAGCAGTCGCACAGATACGCAGTATTTT.